Included here is one TCR beta chain sequence, with context. The record originates from a study of blood T cell repertoires in COVID-19. Study-wide background: Samples representing acute and convalescent COVID-19 were sourced from the United States, Italy and Spain. Sample material is recorded as cDNA or gDNA derived from T cells, B-cell-depleted T cells, or PBMCs.

Patients in Seattle were enrolled during active infection, then followed longitudinally. V was clipped by 0 bases and J by 11 bases; unmatched bases: 11. Germline loops: CDR1 ENHRY, CDR2 SYGVKD. The CDR3 runs 17 residues. Some clones are missing from TCRdb's copy, which holds only in-frame ones; the method was immunoSEQ multiplex PCR. The data hold around 400,000 clones, with approximately 89% observed a single time. The chain carries TRBV10-3 and TRBJ1-6; 9 nucleotides agree with TRBD1. The sample was peripheral blood. The TCR was taken from a woman in her 30s with COVID-19, enrolled during active disease. The CDR3 DNA follows: TGTGCCATCAGTGAGTCGGGACAGGGAGGGCTATCGGCACCCCTCCACTTT. Translating gives CAISESGQGGLSAPLHF.